The source of this T cell receptor (beta chain) is a study of cytomegalovirus exposure and HLA in healthy donors. Study-level results: Information on immune exposure was restricted to one variable (CMV serostatus). Over 15,000 TCR beta sequences were associated with HLA alleles at 0.05 false discovery rate in a later analysis. Reported results showed that the classifier diagnosed cytomegalovirus status with high specificity and sensitivity. According to an earlier analysis, most TCR beta V segments yielded productive rearrangements about 90% or about 30% of the time.

The PCR employed 60 Vbeta primers together with 13 Jbeta primers. Assay used: immunoSEQ multiplex PCR; TCRdb lists only in-frame clones, some missing. The table includes around 130,000 clones, around 80% detected once. The germline CDR1 and CDR2 sequences are ENHRY and SYGVKD. The CDR3 spans 14 residues. J gave up 3 bases and V 11 bases, and 5 bases lay outside the gene matches. With respect to this clone: The antigen is unknown.

Sequenced material: PBMCs. The gene calls are TRBV10-3 and TRBJ2-5; 14 bases agree with TRBD2. The receptor was isolated from a man in his thirties or forties in good health and CMV-seronegative. The CDR3 reads CAAGTSGSEETQYF. The DNA for the CDR3 is TGTGCCGCGGGGACTAGCGGGAGTGAAGAGACCCAGTACTTC.